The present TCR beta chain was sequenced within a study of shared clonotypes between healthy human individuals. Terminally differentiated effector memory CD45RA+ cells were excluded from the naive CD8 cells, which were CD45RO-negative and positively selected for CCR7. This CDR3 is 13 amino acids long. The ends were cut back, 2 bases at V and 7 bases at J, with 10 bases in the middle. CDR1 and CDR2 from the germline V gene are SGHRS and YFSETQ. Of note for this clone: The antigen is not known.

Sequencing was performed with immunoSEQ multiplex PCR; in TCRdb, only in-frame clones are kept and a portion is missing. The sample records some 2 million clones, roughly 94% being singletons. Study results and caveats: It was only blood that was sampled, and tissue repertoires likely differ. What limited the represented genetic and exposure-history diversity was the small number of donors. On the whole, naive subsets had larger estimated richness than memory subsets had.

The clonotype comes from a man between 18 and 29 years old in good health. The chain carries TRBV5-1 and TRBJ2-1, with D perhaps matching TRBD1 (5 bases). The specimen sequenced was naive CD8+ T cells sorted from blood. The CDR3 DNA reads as TGCGCCAGCAGCTTACCCGACAGAAATGAGCAGTTCTTC. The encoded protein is CASSLPDRNEQFF. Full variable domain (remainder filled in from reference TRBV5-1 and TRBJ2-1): KAGVTQTPRYLIKTRGQQVTLSCSPISGHRSVSWYQQTPGQGLQFLFEYFSETQRNKGNFPGRFSGRQFSNSRSEMNVSTLELGDSALYLCASSLPDRNEQFFGPGTRLTVL.